This TCR beta chain was identified in a study of CD4+ T cells in melanoma. The study's findings and limits: CD8+ T cell, macrophage and B cell function reportedly correlated with neoantigen-specific CD4+ T cells. Neoantigen-specific CD4+ T cells in melanoma reportedly had diverse differentiation states.

In the case of this clone: Its antigen is unknown.

Assay: immunoSEQ multiplex PCR; the TCRdb copy retains only in-frame clones and omits some. The table lists some 110,000 clones, around 92% of them singletons. This CDR3 has 16 residues. Between the trimmed V and J ends, which lost 4 bases and 0 bases, there was a span of 14 bases. Sequencing was performed on peripheral blood. V is TRBV5-3 and J is TRBJ1-5, with D maybe TRBD1 (6 bases). TRBV5-3 is an ORF, with its function uncertain. This receptor was obtained from a human donor with melanoma. DNA of the CDR3: TGTGCCAGAAGCGGAACAGGGTACTATAGCAATCAGCCCCAGCATTTT. It yields the protein CARSGTGYYSNQPQHF.